The rows below give T cell receptor beta chains drawn from one sample of a study of blood T cell repertoires in COVID-19. Sequencing used immunoSEQ multiplex PCR; TCRdb keeps in-frame clones, though not all of them. The table lists around 150,000 clones, 85% of them singletons, with about 3% in the top ten. The sample consisted of peripheral blood. These receptors all stem from a human donor with acute or convalescent COVID-19. The donor label of this sample is uncertain. CDR3s include the opening cysteine and the closing phenylalanine or tryptophan.

J gene | V gene | CDR3 protein
TRBJ2-3 | TRBV9 | CASSVQGTDTQYF
TRBJ2-7 | TRBV30 | CAWSVWSGEQYF
TRBJ1-6 | TRBV19 | CASSFGTINSPLHF
TRBJ1-6 | TRBV2 | CASSEENSFNSPLHF
TRBJ1-2 | TRBV3-1/TRBV3-2 | CASSQRRSNYGYTF
TRBJ2-7 | TRBV27 | CASSRIQASEQYF
TRBJ1-2 | TRBV13 | CASSLGLESIHGYTF
TRBJ1-2 | TRBV3-1/TRBV3-2 | CASSQDLTANYGYTF
TRBJ1-3 | TRBV5-6 | CASSRGQHSGNTIYF
TRBJ2-2 | TRBV28 | CASSFQGLKNVGELFF
TRBJ1-4 | TRBV20-1 | CSVGQGEKLFF
TRBJ2-7 | TRBV4-2 | CASSQAGYEQYF
TRBJ1-2 | TRBV2 | CASSAAGANYGYTF
TRBJ2-2 | TRBV19 | CASSPPGQVNTGELFF
TRBJ2-1 | TRBV19 | CASISSGGALNEQFF
TRBJ2-7 | TRBV6-5 | CASSYVAGVSSYEQYF
TRBJ1-1 | TRBV7-9 | CASSLDRAGGTEAFF
TRBJ2-7 | TRBV5-1 | CASGITGTGSEEQYF
TRBJ2-5 | TRBV7-7 | CASSLRGTLAETQYF
TRBJ2-1 | TRBV6-1 | CASSDRRGGYNEQFF
TRBJ2-3 | TRBV6-6 | CASSPPVASGGDSMDTQYF
TRBJ1-4 | TRBV10-2 | CASRDRSAANEKLFF
TRBJ2-7 | TRBV7-6 | CASSLALGTGGYEQYF
TRBJ1-2 | TRBV28 | CASSPDYTSYGYTF
TRBJ2-1 | TRBV15 | CATSPGSGGSREQFF
TRBJ2-7 | TRBV12-3/TRBV12-4 | CASNGQYYEQYF
TRBJ1-6 | TRBV30 | CAWSPGRVNSPLHF
TRBJ1-2 | TRBV4-3 | CASSQEGQGYGYTF